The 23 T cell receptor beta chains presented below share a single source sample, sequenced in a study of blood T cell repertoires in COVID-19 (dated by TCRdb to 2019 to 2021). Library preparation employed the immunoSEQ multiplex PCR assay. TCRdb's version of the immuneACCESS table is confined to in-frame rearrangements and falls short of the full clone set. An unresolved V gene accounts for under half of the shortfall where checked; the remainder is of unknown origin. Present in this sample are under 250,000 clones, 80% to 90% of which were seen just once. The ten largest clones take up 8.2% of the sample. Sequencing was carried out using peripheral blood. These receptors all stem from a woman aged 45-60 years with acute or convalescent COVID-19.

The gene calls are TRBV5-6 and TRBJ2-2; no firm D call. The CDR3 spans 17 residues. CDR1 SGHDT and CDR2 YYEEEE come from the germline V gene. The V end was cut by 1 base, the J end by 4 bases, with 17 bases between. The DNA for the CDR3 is TGTGCCAGCAGCTTGAGGATAGGAGTCGGCGGCACCGGGGAGCTGTTTTTT. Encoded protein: CASSLRIGVGGTGELFF.

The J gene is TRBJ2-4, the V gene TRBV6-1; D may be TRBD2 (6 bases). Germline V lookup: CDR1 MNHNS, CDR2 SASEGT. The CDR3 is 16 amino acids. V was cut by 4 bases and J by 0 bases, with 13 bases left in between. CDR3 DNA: TGTGCCAGCAGTGGGGACTGGTCCTTAGCCAAAAACATTCAGTACTTC. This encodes CASSGDWSLAKNIQYF.

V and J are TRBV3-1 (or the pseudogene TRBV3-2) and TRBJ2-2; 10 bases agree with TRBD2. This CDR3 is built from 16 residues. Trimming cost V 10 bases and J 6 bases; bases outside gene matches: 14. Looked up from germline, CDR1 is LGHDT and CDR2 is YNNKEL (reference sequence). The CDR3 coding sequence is TGTGCCAACAAACTCAAGCGGGAGGGTGTCCCCGGGGAGCTGTTTTTT. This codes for CANKLKREGVPGELFF.

This CDR3 reads CASSPGLAATRDEQYF. The DNA of the CDR3 is TGTGCCAGCAGCCCCGGACTAGCGGCGACGCGGGACGAGCAGTACTTC. The chain combines TRBV27 with TRBJ2-7; 10 bases are a match to TRBD2. The CDR3 spans 16 residues. CDR1 is MNHEY, CDR2 SMNVEV, per germline (reference sequence). Trimming cost V 6 bases and J 5 bases; bases outside gene matches: 13.

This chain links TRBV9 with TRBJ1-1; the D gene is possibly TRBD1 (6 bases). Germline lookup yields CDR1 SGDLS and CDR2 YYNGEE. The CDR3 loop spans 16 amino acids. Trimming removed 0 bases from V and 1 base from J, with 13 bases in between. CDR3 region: CASSVGGRGKNTEAFF. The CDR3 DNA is TGTGCCAGCAGCGTAGGGGGTAGGGGGAAGAACACTGAAGCTTTCTTT.

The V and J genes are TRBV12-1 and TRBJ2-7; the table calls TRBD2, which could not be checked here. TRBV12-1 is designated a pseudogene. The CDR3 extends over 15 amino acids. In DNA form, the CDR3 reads TGTGCCAGCAGCTTTGAGGCGGCAACCTCCTACGAGCAGTACTTC. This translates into CASSFEAATSYEQYF.

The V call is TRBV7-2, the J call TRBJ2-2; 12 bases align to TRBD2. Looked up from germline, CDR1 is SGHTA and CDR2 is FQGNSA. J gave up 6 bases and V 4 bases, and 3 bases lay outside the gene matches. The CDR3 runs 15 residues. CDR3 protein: CASSYLAGGPGELFF. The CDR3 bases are TGTGCCAGCAGCTACCTAGCGGGAGGGCCCGGGGAGCTGTTTTTT.

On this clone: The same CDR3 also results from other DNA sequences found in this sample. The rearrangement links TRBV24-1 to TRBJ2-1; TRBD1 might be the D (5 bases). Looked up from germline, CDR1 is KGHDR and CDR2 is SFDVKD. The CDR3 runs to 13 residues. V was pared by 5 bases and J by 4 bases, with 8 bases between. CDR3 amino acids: CATSVSGYNEQFF. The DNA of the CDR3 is TGTGCCACCAGTGTTTCAGGGTACAATGAGCAGTTCTTC.

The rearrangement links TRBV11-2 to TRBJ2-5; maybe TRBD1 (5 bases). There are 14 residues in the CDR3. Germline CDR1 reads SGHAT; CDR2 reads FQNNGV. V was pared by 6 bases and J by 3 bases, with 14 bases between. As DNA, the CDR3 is TGTGCCAGCAGTCGTAACCAGGGTAAAGAGACCCAGTACTTC. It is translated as CASSRNQGKETQYF.

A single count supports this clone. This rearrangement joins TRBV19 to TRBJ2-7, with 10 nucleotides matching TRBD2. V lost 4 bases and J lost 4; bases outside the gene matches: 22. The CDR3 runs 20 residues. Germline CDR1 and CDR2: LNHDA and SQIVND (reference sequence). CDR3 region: CASSNLQGPPVSSGSYEQYF. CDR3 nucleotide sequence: TGTGCCAGTAGTAACTTACAGGGACCCCCTGTGTCTAGCGGGAGTTACGAGCAGTACTTC.

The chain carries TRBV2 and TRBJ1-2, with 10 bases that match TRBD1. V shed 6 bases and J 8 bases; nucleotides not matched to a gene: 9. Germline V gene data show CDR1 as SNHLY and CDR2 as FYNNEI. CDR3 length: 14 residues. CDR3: CASSVQTGGEGYTF. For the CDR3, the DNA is TGTGCCAGCAGCGTTCAGACAGGGGGCGAGGGCTACACCTTC.

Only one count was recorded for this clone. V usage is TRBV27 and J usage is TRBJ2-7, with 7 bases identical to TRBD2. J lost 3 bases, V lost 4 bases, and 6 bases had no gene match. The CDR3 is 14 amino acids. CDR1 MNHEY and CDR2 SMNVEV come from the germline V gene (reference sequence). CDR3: CASSWGGGFYEQYF. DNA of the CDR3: TGTGCCAGCAGTTGGGGCGGGGGATTCTACGAGCAGTACTTC.

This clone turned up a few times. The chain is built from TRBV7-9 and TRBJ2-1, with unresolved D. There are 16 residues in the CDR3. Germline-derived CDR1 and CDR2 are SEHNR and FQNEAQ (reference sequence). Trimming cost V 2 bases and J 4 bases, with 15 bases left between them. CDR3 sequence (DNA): TGTGCCAGCAGCTTAATGGGTCTAGTGTCTTACAATGAGCAGTTCTTC. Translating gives CASSLMGLVSYNEQFF.

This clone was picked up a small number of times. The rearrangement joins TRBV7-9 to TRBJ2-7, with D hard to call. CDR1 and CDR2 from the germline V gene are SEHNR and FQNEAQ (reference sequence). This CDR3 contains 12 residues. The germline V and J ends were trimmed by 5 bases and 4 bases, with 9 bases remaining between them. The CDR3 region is CASSLDAYEQYF. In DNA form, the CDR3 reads TGTGCCAGCAGCCTCGATGCGTACGAGCAGTACTTC.

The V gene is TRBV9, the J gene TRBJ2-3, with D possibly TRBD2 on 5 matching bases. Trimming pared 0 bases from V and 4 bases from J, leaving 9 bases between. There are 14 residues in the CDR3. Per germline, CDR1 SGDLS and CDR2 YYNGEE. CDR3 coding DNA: TGTGCCAGCAGCGTAGAGAGGGTTTCAGATACGCAGTATTTT. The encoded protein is CASSVERVSDTQYF.

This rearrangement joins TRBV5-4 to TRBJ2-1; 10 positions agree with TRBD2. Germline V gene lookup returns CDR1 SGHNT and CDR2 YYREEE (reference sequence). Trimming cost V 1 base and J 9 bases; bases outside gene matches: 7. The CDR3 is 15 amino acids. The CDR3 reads CASSLSVAGGTEQFF. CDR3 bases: TGTGCCAGCAGCTTGTCGGTAGCGGGAGGTACTGAGCAGTTCTTC.

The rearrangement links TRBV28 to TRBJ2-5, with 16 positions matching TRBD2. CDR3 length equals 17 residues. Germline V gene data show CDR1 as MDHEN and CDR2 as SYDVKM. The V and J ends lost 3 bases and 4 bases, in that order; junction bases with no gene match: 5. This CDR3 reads CASSFGTSGRAGETQYF. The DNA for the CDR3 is TGTGCCAGCAGTTTCGGGACTAGCGGGAGGGCCGGAGAGACCCAGTACTTC.

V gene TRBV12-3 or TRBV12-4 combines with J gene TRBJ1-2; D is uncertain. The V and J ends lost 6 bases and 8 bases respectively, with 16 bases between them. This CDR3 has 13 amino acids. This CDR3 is CASSTTYSEGYTF. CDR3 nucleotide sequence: TGTGCCAGCAGCACGACTTATTCTGAGGGCTACACCTTC.

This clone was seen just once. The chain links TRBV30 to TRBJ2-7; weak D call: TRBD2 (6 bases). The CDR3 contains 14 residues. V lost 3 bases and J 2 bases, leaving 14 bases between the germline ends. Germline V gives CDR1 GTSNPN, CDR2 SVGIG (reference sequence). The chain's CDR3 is CAWRLAGPTYEQYF. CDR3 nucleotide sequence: TGTGCCTGGAGATTGGCGGGACCCACCTACGAGCAGTACTTC.

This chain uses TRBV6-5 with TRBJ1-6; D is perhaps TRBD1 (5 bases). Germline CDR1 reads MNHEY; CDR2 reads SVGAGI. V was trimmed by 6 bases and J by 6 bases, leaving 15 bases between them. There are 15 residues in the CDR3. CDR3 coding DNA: TGTGCCAGCAGCCTACGACCTAGGGGTAATTCACCCCTCCACTTT. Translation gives CASSLRPRGNSPLHF.

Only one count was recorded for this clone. Written as DNA, the CDR3 is TGTGCCAGCAGCCCTCCGGGACAGGGTAACACCGGGGAGCTGTTTTTT. Its translation is CASSPPGQGNTGELFF. The chain carries TRBV5-4 and TRBJ2-2, with 9 bases aligning to TRBD1. The CDR3 totals 16 residues. J was trimmed by 2 bases and V by 4 bases; bases with no gene match: 6. Germline loops: CDR1 SGHNT, CDR2 YYREEE (reference sequence).

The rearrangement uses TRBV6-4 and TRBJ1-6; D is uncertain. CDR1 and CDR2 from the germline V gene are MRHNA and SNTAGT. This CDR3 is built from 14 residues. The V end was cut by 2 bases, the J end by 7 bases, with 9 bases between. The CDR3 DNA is TGTGCCAGCAGTGACCAGGTCGGAAATTCACCCCTCCACTTT. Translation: CASSDQVGNSPLHF.

The CDR3: CAWSAGGGGYTF. In DNA form, the CDR3 reads TGTGCCTGGAGTGCTGGGGGGGGTGGCTACACCTTC. V is TRBV30 and J is TRBJ1-2; tentatively, D is TRBD1 (5 bases). CDR1 and CDR2 from the germline V gene are GTSNPN and SVGIG (reference sequence). V lost 1 base and J 7 bases, leaving 10 bases between the germline ends. This CDR3 region has 12 residues.